The 23 T cell receptor beta chains below come from one sample, sequenced in a study of memory CD4+ T cells and cytomegalovirus serostatus. Only in-frame clones appear in the TCRdb table, and some are missing; sequencing was by immunoSEQ multiplex PCR. The data contain approximately 50,000 clones, roughly 80% of them singletons. Single viable CD3+CD4+CD8-CD45RO+ cells were sorted as the memory CD4+ T cells. Source material: memory CD4+ T cells from blood. The receptors derive from an adult in good health and CMV-seronegative.

The J gene is TRBJ2-7, the V gene TRBV29-1; the D gene is possibly TRBD1 (6 bases). This CDR3 spans 14 amino acids. V lost 6 bases to trimming and J lost 2 bases, with 17 bases between them. Germline CDR1 and CDR2: SQVTM and ANQGSEA. The CDR3 nucleotides read TGCAGCGTCCAAAAACGAACAGGGACCTACGAGCAGTACTTC. It encodes CSVQKRTGTYEQYF.

V gene TRBV19 combines with J gene TRBJ2-2; 8 nucleotides agree with TRBD1. CDR1 is LNHDA, CDR2 SQIVND, per germline (reference sequence). V lost 6 bases, J lost 6 bases, and 9 bases stayed unmatched. The CDR3 covers 15 residues. The CDR3 here is CASRDRAGRAGELFF. The CDR3 DNA follows: TGTGCCAGTAGGGACAGGGCTGGGCGGGCCGGGGAGCTGTTTTTT.

This chain connects TRBV9 to TRBJ1-1, with 9 bases matching TRBD1. The ends lost 0 bases at V and 7 bases at J; junction bases unmatched: 10. The germline V gene encodes CDR1 SGDLS and CDR2 YYNGEE. This CDR3 contains 16 residues. CDR3: CASSVDGDRVLGEAFF. CDR3 DNA sequence: TGTGCCAGCAGCGTAGATGGGGACAGGGTACTAGGTGAAGCTTTCTTT.

This clone was found once. J is TRBJ2-7 and V is TRBV29-1, with TRBD1 matching over 10 bases. This CDR3 region has 13 residues. V was clipped by 7 bases and J by 3 bases; unmatched bases: 6. Germline CDR1 is SQVTM and CDR2 is ANQGSEA. Written as DNA, the CDR3 is TGCAGCGCTGCGGGACAGGGGCTCTACGAGCAGTACTTC. Its protein is CSAAGQGLYEQYF.

The genes are TRBV2 and TRBJ2-3; TRBD2 matches 13 bases. This CDR3 region has 18 residues. The germline CDR1 and CDR2 sequences are SNHLY and FYNNEI. V was clipped by 8 bases and J by 1 base; unmatched bases: 12. The DNA for the CDR3 is TGTGCCAGCGACAGAGCCGGGACTAGCGGGACCCGCACAGATACGCAGTATTTT. Translated, it gives CASDRAGTSGTRTDTQYF.

This clone was seen a single time. The genes are TRBV5-8 and TRBJ1-2; D gene ambiguous. The CDR3 runs to 12 residues. Between the trimmed V and J ends, which lost 1 base and 13 bases, there was a span of 14 bases. Per the germline V gene, CDR1 is SGHTS and CDR2 is YDEGEE. CDR3 bases: TGTGCCAGCAGCTTGACCACAGCCCTCGCCACCTTC. This translates into CASSLTTALATF.

The chain links TRBV9 to TRBJ2-7; the D gene is possibly TRBD2 (6 bases). The CDR3 length is 14 residues. V lost 0 bases and J lost 7, with 14 bases in between. Germline CDR1 and CDR2: SGDLS and YYNGEE. CDR3 nucleotide sequence: TGTGCCAGCAGCGTAGAACTAGCCCGGGGTGAGCAGTACTTC. Translated: CASSVELARGEQYF.

The chain employs TRBV28 and TRBJ2-7, with 7 nucleotides matching TRBD2. The trim removed 5 bases at V and 2 bases at J, leaving 9 bases unmatched. Germline CDR1 reads MDHEN; CDR2 reads SYDVKM. This CDR3 has 15 amino acids. The CDR3 coding sequence is TGTGCCAGCAGTACCCCCCTAGCGGACACCTACGAGCAGTACTTC. Amino acid sequence: CASSTPLADTYEQYF.

In its sample, this clone was seen a few times. The V call is TRBV7-9, the J call TRBJ1-5, with 7 bases fitting TRBD1. V dropped 1 base and J dropped 2; count of bases not matched to a gene: 2. This CDR3 spans 15 amino acids. Germline V CDR1 and CDR2: SEHNR, FQNEAQ (reference sequence). The CDR3 DNA is TGTGCCAGCAGCTTAGAGGGGGCCGGCAATCAGCCCCAGCATTTT. It translates to CASSLEGAGNQPQHF.

The chain is built from TRBV5-6 and TRBJ2-2; D not resolved. The length of the CDR3 is 16 residues. Germline-derived CDR1 and CDR2 are SGHDT and YYEEEE. V lost 0 bases and J lost 2, with 11 bases in between. DNA for the CDR3: TGTGCCAGCAGCTTGGTCGCTGCGGTCAACACCGGGGAGCTGTTTTTT. Translation: CASSLVAAVNTGELFF.

This sequence joins TRBV25-1 and TRBJ2-2, with D maybe TRBD1 (5 bases). Germline lookup yields CDR1 MGHDK and CDR2 SYGVNS. V gave up 3 bases and J gave up 2 bases, with 13 bases separating them. The CDR3 runs 16 residues. CDR3 DNA sequence: TGTGCCAGCAGTGACTCAGGGATCCCCAACACCGGGGAGCTGTTTTTT. This gives the protein CASSDSGIPNTGELFF. The entire variable domain, with the rest obtained from reference TRBV25-1 and TRBJ2-2, is as follows: EADIYQTPRYLVIGTGKKITLECSQTMGHDKMYWYQQDPGMELHLIHYSYGVNSTEKGDLSSESTVSRIRTEHFPLTLESARPSHTSQYLCASSDSGIPNTGELFFGEGSRLTVL.

The V and J genes are TRBV7-9 and TRBJ1-1, with D perhaps matching TRBD1 (5 bases). This CDR3 spans 14 amino acids. Germline CDR1 is SEHNR and CDR2 is FQNEAQ (reference sequence). Between the trimmed V and J ends, which lost 4 bases and 4 bases, there was a span of 13 bases. The CDR3 reads CASSSGPRFTEAFF. For the CDR3, the DNA is TGTGCCAGCAGCTCGGGACCGCGTTTCACTGAAGCTTTCTTT.

The chain has TRBV5-1 and TRBJ2-1; 15 nucleotides align to TRBD2. The CDR3 is 15 amino acids. CDR1 and CDR2 from the germline V gene are SGHRS and YFSETQ. Trimming cost V 3 bases and J 10 bases; bases outside gene matches: 5. The CDR3 coding sequence is TGCGCCAGCAGCTGGACTAGCGGGAGGGCCGGGGAGCAGTTCTTC. Translated, it gives CASSWTSGRAGEQFF.

The chain links TRBV5-5 to TRBJ1-2; D gene uncertain. This CDR3 is built from 16 residues. The V end was cut by 1 base, the J end by 5 bases, with 18 bases between. CDR1 is SGHKS, CDR2 YYEKEE, per germline (reference sequence). The CDR3 nucleotides are TGTGCCAGCAGCTTGCGGTCAGGCCAAGGAGCTTATGGCTACACCTTC. Its protein product is CASSLRSGQGAYGYTF. The complete variable domain, with remaining parts taken from reference TRBV5-5 and TRBJ1-2, reads DAGVTQSPTHLIKTRGQQVTLRCSPISGHKSVSWYQQVLGQGPQFIFQYYEKEERGRGNFPDRFSARQFPNYSSELNVNALLLGDSALYLCASSLRSGQGAYGYTFGSGTRLTVV.

The rearrangement joins TRBV7-9 to TRBJ1-5, with 9 nucleotides matching TRBD1. Germline trimming cut 5 bases from V and 5 bases from J; bases unmatched to any gene: 4. From germline, CDR1 is SEHNR and CDR2 FQNEAQ (reference sequence). This CDR3 has 14 residues. This chain's CDR3 is CASSPDRGDQPQHF. The CDR3 region has the DNA TGTGCCAGCAGCCCAGACAGGGGGGATCAGCCCCAGCATTTT.

The chain uses TRBV27 and TRBJ2-7; D gene ambiguous. The CDR3 contains 15 residues. V shed 5 bases and J shed 0 bases, with 14 bases lying between them. CDR1 and CDR2 (germline): MNHEY, SMNVEV (reference sequence). Written as DNA, the CDR3 is TGTGCCAGCAGTCCCCTTTTTCGCGGCTCCTACGAGCAGTACTTC. As protein: CASSPLFRGSYEQYF.

The J gene is TRBJ2-7, the V gene TRBV7-8; D may match TRBD1 or TRBD2 (5 bases each). Trimming cost V 3 bases and J 3 bases, with 9 bases left between them. There are 13 residues in the CDR3. Germline V gives CDR1 SGHVS, CDR2 FQNEAQ. CDR3: CASSFGTDYEQYF. The CDR3, as DNA: TGTGCCAGCAGCTTCGGGACCGACTACGAGCAGTACTTC.

The chain combines TRBV5-1 with TRBJ2-1; maybe TRBD1 (6 bases). This CDR3 has 13 residues. With 0 bases removed from V and 5 bases from J, the gap between germline ends came to 6 bases. Germline V lookup: CDR1 SGHRS, CDR2 YFSETQ. For the CDR3, the DNA is TGCGCCAGCAGCTTGGACAGGGACAATGAGCAGTTCTTC. This gives the protein CASSLDRDNEQFF. Full variable domain (missing parts from reference TRBV5-1 and TRBJ2-1): KAGVTQTPRYLIKTRGQQVTLSCSPISGHRSVSWYQQTPGQGLQFLFEYFSETQRNKGNFPGRFSGRQFSNSRSEMNVSTLELGDSALYLCASSLDRDNEQFFGPGTRLTVL.

The chain uses TRBV7-8 and TRBJ2-1, with unresolved D. Trimming left V 1 base short and J 8 bases short, with 6 bases between. Germline loops: CDR1 SGHVS, CDR2 FQNEAQ. This CDR3 has 12 amino acids. CDR3 nucleotides: TGTGCCAGCAGCTTAGGGGGTTATGAGCAGTTCTTC. Its translation is CASSLGGYEQFF.

V usage is TRBV2 and J usage is TRBJ2-7; D unresolved. V was pared by 3 bases and J by 2 bases, with 11 bases between. Per germline, CDR1 SNHLY and CDR2 FYNNEI. The CDR3 is made up of 14 amino acids. The CDR3 sequence is CASSDAPRAYEQYF. The CDR3 coding sequence is TGTGCCAGCAGTGATGCCCCTCGGGCCTACGAGCAGTACTTC.

The chain employs TRBV18 and TRBJ2-5, with D perhaps TRBD1 (5 bases). Germline loops: CDR1 KGHSH, CDR2 LQKENI. The CDR3 totals 15 residues. V gave up 3 bases and J gave up 2 bases, with 13 bases separating them. CDR3 in amino acids: CASSPLIGAQETQYF. The CDR3 DNA is TGTGCCAGCTCACCCCTCATTGGGGCTCAAGAGACCCAGTACTTC.

In this sample, this clone turned up once. This rearrangement joins TRBV18 to TRBJ2-1; possible D gene TRBD1, 5 bases. Trimming shortened V by 0 bases and J by 3 bases, and 12 bases separated the two germline ends. The CDR3 is 16 amino acids. The germline V gene encodes CDR1 KGHSH and CDR2 LQKENI. CDR3 residues: CASSPPGSGLYNEQFF. In DNA, the CDR3 is TGTGCCAGCTCACCACCAGGTTCAGGGCTCTACAATGAGCAGTTCTTC.

This chain uses TRBV6-6 with TRBJ2-7; 8 nucleotides match TRBD1. V lost 7 bases and J lost 6; bases outside the gene matches: 11. Per the germline V gene, CDR1 is MNHNY and CDR2 is SVGAGI (reference sequence). The CDR3 covers 14 residues. The CDR3 protein is CASTGQGARSEQYF. DNA of the CDR3: TGTGCCAGCACGGGTCAGGGGGCGCGAAGCGAGCAGTACTTC.